The source of this T cell receptor beta chain is a study of blood T cell repertoires in COVID-19. As for the study in general: From the United States, Italy and Spain came samples of acute and convalescent COVID-19.

Everyone who took part was about 18 to 89 years old, and they came from 24 US areas. This CDR3 contains 17 residues. V was clipped by 3 bases and J by 1 base, with 13 bases between them. Germline V gives CDR1 SNHLY, CDR2 FYNNEI. In the authors' methods: The assay estimated nucleated cells by amplifying reference gene primers. The method was immunoSEQ multiplex PCR; TCRdb's version includes in-frame clones alone and lacks a portion of them. Clone size and the V and J calls come from that table; the DNA yielded D and trimming. The repertoire consists of fewer than 350,000 clones, with around 88% occurring once and the leading ten covering roughly 6.3%. Only one count was recorded for this clone.

Material for sequencing was PBMCs or T cells enriched from blood (not recorded which). The sequence was obtained from a woman aged 40 to 50 who had recovered from COVID-19. The chain recombines TRBV2 with TRBJ2-6; no clear D gene. The DNA for the CDR3 is TGTGCCAGCAGTGACCCGGTAGAACAGTCTGGGGCCAACGTCCTGACTTTC. Protein: CASSDPVEQSGANVLTF. The variable domain in full, completed from reference TRBV2 and TRBJ2-6, reads EPEVTQTPSHQVTQMGQEVILRCVPISNHLYFYWYRQILGQKVEFLVSFYNNEISEKSEIFDDQFSVERPDGSNFTLKIRSTKLEDSAMYFCASSDPVEQSGANVLTFGAGSRLTVL.